This entry lists 5 T cell receptor beta chains sequenced from one sample in a study of CD8+CD57+ T cells in acquired aplastic anemia (dated by TCRdb to 2017 to 2018). The reads were generated on an Illumina HiSeq 2000. TCR beta VDJ combination and CDR3 sequence profiling used genomic DNA as the template. TCRdb passed the public sequencing reads through fastp at Q25 and MiXCR, retaining productive beta sequences. Each CDR3 protein appears once, grouped with its most common genes and DNA. The sample data list about 220,000 distinct CDR3 sequences, and 34% of these were observed just once. 0.9% to 1.2% of the sample rests with the top ten. The sample was sorted CD4+, CD8+, or CD8+CD57+ T cells (not recorded which) from PBMCs. These receptors were obtained from a human donor in good health, serving as a control.

Turning to this clonotype: Just one base apart from a much larger clone, this may be a read error. The chain couples TRBV5-1 to TRBJ2-7; the D gene is possibly TRBD1 (5 bases). V gave up 0 bases and J gave up 5 bases, with 18 bases separating them. The germline V gene has CDR1 SGHRS and CDR2 YFSETQ. This CDR3 has 16 residues. The CDR3 loop reads CASSLDGARISDEQYF. As DNA, the CDR3 is TGCGCCAGCAGCTTGGATGGGGCCAGGATATCCGACGAGCAGTACTTC.

This clonotype was seen repeatedly, ten times or more. The V and J genes are TRBV12-3 or TRBV12-4 and TRBJ1-2; D call uncertain. The CDR3 is 14 amino acids. Trimming removed 6 bases from V and 1 base from J, with 12 bases in between. CDR3 protein: CASRSPFRNYGYTF. The DNA for the CDR3 is TGTGCCAGCAGATCACCCTTCCGTAACTATGGCTACACCTTC.

The CDR3 nucleotides are TGCAGCGTTGACAGGGGGTGGAACACTGAAGCTTTCTTT. Amino acid sequence: CSVDRGWNTEAFF. This chain connects TRBV29-1 to TRBJ1-1, with 7 bases that match TRBD1. This CDR3 contains 13 residues. Germline loops: CDR1 SQVTM, CDR2 ANQGSEA. V dropped 3 bases and J dropped 1; count of bases not matched to a gene: 2.

This clonotype has more than one count but fewer than ten. This chain joins TRBV30 and TRBJ1-1, with D perhaps matching TRBD1 (5 bases). The CDR3 loop spans 15 amino acids. The germline V gene encodes CDR1 GTSNPN and CDR2 SVGIG (reference sequence). V was trimmed by 3 bases and J by 2 bases, leaving 16 bases between them. CDR3 DNA: TGTGCCTGGAGGGGACGTCCCAGGAACAACACTGAAGCTTTCTTT. Translated: CAWRGRPRNNTEAFF.

This clonotype was detected ten times or more. The chain recombines TRBV7-3 with TRBJ2-7; TRBD2 matches at 10 bases. V shed 5 bases, J shed 7 bases, and the junction held 11 bases outside the gene matches. The CDR3 consists of 15 residues. CDR1 and CDR2 (germline): SGHTA, FQGTGA. As DNA, the CDR3 is TGTGCCAGCAGCCCGAGAGCGGGAGGGCCTGGTGAGCAGTACTTC. This translates into CASSPRAGGPGEQYF.